These T cell receptor beta chains were read from a single sample in a study of blood T cells in healthy people across ages. TCRdb itself ran the 5' RACE reads through MiXCR, one entry per CDR3 protein. This table has around 1.5 million distinct CDR3 sequences, 40% to 50% appearing once. Sample: blood. The receptors derive from a woman aged 18-29 years in good health. Both conserved end residues are trimmed from each CDR3.

J,V,CDR3
TRBJ2-7,TRBV10-3,AVLERGSGYEQY
TRBJ2-3,TRBV11-2,ASSSTSGGWVQY
TRBJ2-1,TRBV7-2,ASSCYQLALHEQF
TRBJ1-5,TRBV3-1,ASSPGGLPQH
TRBJ1-2,TRBV5-1,ASSPEGNYGYT
TRBJ2-7,TRBV5-6,ASSLVQSHEQY
TRBJ2-7,TRBV9,ASSEELGEQY
TRBJ1-1,TRBV30,AWSRSGGSNTEAF
TRBJ2-7,TRBV28,ASSLFQLAYEQY
TRBJ2-3,TRBV20-1,SAEGRRADTQY
TRBJ2-7,TRBV3-1,ASSQAGLAGALQY
TRBJ2-3,TRBV29-1,SGGDPTDTQY
TRBJ2-1,TRBV18,ASSLIAVGYNEQF
TRBJ2-2,TRBV2,ASSLPADTGELF
TRBJ2-7,TRBV29-1,SANFGANEQY
TRBJ2-5,TRBV10-3,AISSSGSPGKTQY
TRBJ2-1,TRBV10-3,AIITGGGERGANEQF
TRBJ1-3,TRBV5-1,ASSLGQGADTIY
TRBJ2-7,TRBV4-1,ASSQVGGKVTNEQY
TRBJ2-5,TRBV20-1,SARLAGAAETQY
TRBJ2-7,TRBV5-6,ASSFEAVSYEQY
TRBJ2-5,TRBV7-9,ASSPTSQGGQY
TRBJ2-2,TRBV20-1,AFLGAGELF
TRBJ1-2,TRBV29-1,SVGADYGYT
TRBJ2-1,TRBV27,ASSHGQGRVNEQF
TRBJ2-7,TRBV2,ASSGPGGAAISYEQY
TRBJ2-1,TRBV29-1,SVGWSREQF
TRBJ2-1,TRBV4-1,ASSQGPVTSSYNEQF
TRBJ2-1,TRBV20-1,SAKTGTDSYNEQF
TRBJ1-2,TRBV28,AAADYGYT
TRBJ2-1,TRBV28,ASSLVAYSYNEQF
TRBJ1-2,TRBV11-2,ASSPDREGGYT
TRBJ2-5,TRBV12-3/TRBV12-4,ASSRAPQGVAYNEQY
TRBJ1-2,TRBV7-2,ASSLGLTGGNYGYT